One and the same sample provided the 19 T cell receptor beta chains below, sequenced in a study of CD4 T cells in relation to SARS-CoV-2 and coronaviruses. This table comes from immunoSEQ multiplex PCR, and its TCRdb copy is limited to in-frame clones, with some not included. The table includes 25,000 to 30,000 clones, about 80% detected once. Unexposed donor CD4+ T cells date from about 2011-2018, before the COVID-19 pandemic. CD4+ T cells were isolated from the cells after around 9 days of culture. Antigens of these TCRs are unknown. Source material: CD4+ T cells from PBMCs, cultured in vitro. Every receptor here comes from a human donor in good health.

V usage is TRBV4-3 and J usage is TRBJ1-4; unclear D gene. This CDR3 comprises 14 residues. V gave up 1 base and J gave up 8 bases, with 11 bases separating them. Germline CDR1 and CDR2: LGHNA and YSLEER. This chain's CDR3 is CASSQVPREEKLFF. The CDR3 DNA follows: TGCGCCAGCAGCCAAGTCCCGAGAGAGGAAAAACTGTTTTTT.

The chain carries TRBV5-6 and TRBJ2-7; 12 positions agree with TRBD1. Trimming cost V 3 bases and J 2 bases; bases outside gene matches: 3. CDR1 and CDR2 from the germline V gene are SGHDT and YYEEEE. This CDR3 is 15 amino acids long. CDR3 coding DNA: TGTGCCAGCAGCTCCGGGACAGGGGGCCCCTACGAGCAGTACTTC. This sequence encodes CASSSGTGGPYEQYF.

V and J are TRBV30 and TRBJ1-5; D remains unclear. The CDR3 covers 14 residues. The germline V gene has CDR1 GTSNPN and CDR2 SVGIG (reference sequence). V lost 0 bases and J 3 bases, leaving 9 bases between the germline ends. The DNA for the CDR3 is TGTGCCTGGAGTGTGGTAAGGAACAATCAGCCCCAGCATTTT. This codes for CAWSVVRNNQPQHF.

CDR3 bases: TGTGCCAGCAGCCCAGGACAGGGGGTGGGGGATGAGCAGTTCTTC. Translated, it gives CASSPGQGVGDEQFF. This rearrangement joins TRBV6-5 to TRBJ2-1, with 10 bases identical to TRBD1. Germline CDR1 reads MNHEY; CDR2 reads SVGAGI. V was clipped by 6 bases and J by 8 bases; unmatched bases: 10. The CDR3 sequence is 15 residues long.

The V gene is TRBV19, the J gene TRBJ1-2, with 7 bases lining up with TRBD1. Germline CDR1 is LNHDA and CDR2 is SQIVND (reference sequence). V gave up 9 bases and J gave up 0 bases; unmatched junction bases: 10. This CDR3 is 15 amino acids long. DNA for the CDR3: TGTGCCAGCGCGCTCGACAGGGCGCCTAACTATGGCTACACCTTC. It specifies CASALDRAPNYGYTF.

CDR3 in DNA: TGTGCCAGCAGCGGGGACAGGGGGAGGGAGCAGTACTTC. This encodes CASSGDRGREQYF. The chain carries TRBV9 and TRBJ2-7; 11 nucleotides line up with TRBD1. This CDR3 region has 13 residues. The trim removed 3 bases at V and 7 bases at J, leaving 3 bases unmatched. Germline assignment: CDR1 SGDLS and CDR2 YYNGEE.

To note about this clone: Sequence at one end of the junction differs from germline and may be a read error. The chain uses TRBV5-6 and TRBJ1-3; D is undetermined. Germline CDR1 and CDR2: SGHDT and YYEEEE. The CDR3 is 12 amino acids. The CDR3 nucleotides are TGTGCCAGCAGCACTTTTGCGGGCCCCTGGGATTTT. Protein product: CASSTFAGPWDF.

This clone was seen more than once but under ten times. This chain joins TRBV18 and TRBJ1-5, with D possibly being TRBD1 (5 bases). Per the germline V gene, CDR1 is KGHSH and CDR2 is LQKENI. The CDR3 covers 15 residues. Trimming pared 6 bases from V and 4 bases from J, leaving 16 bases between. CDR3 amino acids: CASSGRGGENQPQHF. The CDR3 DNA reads TGTGCCAGCTCCGGGAGGGGAGGCGAAAATCAGCCCCAGCATTTT.

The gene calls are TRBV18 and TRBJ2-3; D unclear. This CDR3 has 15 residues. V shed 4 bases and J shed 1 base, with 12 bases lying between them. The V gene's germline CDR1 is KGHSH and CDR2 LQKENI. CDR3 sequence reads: CASSRLGRGTDTQYF. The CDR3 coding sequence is TGTGCCAGCTCACGCCTCGGGCGAGGCACAGATACGCAGTATTTT.

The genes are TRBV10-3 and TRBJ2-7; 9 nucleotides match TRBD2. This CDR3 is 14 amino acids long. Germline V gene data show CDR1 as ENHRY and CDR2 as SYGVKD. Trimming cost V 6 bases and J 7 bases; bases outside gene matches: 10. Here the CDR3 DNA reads TGTGCCATCAGCGGACTAGCGTCAGCGGGGGAGCAGTACTTC. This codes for CAISGLASAGEQYF.

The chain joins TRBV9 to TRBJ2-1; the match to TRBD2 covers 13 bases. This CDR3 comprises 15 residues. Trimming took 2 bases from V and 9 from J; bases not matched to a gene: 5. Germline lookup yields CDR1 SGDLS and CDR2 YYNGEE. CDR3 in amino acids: CASSVGTSGTTEQFF. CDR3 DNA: TGTGCCAGCAGCGTCGGGACTAGCGGGACCACTGAGCAGTTCTTC. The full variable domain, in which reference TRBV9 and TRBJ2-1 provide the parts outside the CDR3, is DSGVTQTPKHLITATGQRVTLRCSPRSGDLSVYWYQQSLDQGLQFLIQYYNGEERAKGNILERFSAQQFPDLHSELNLSSLELGDSALYFCASSVGTSGTTEQFFGPGTRLTVL.

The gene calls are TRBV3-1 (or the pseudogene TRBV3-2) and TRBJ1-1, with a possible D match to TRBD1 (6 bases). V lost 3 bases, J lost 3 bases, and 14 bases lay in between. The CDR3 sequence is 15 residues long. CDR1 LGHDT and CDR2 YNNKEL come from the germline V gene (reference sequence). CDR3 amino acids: CASSQKIGGDTEAFF. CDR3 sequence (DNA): TGTGCCAGCAGCCAGAAGATAGGGGGGGACACTGAAGCTTTCTTT.

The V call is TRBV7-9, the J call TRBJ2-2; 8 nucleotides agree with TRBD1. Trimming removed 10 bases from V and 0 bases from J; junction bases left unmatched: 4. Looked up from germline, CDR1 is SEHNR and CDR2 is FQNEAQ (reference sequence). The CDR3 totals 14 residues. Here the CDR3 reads CATPGQANTGELFF. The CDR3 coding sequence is TGTGCCACCCCGGGACAGGCGAACACCGGGGAGCTGTTTTTT. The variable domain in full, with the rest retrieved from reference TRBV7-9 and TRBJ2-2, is DTGVSQNPRHKITKRGQNVTFRCDPISEHNRLYWYRQTLGQGPEFLTYFQNEAQLEKSRLLSDRFSAERPKGSFSTLEIQRTEQGDSAMYLCATPGQANTGELFFGEGSRLTVL.

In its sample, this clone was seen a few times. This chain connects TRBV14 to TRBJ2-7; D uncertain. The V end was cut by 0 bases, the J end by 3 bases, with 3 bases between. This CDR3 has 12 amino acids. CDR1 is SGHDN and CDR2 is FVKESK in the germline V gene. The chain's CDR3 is CASSQEGYEQYF. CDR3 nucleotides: TGTGCCAGCAGCCAAGAAGGCTACGAGCAGTACTTC.

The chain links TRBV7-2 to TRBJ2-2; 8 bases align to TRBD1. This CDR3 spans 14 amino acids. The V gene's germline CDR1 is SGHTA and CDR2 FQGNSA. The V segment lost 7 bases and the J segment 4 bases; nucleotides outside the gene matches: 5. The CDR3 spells CASIPGGPTGELFF. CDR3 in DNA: TGTGCCAGCATTCCAGGGGGCCCCACCGGGGAGCTGTTTTTT.

The CDR3 reads CSARDRIGEKLFF. The CDR3 DNA sequence: TGCAGCGCTCGGGACAGGATCGGAGAAAAACTGTTTTTT. The chain joins TRBV29-1 to TRBJ1-4; TRBD1 agrees at 8 bases. V trimming: 7 bases; J trimming: 8 bases; junction bases outside the gene matches: 9. Germline V lookup: CDR1 SQVTM, CDR2 ANQGSEA. The CDR3 runs to 13 residues.

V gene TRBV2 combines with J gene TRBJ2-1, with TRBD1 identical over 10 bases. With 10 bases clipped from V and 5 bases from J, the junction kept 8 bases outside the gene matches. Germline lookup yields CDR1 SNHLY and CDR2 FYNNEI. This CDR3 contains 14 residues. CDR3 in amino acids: CATTGTGANNEQFF. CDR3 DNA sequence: TGTGCCACTACCGGGACAGGGGCCAACAATGAGCAGTTCTTC.

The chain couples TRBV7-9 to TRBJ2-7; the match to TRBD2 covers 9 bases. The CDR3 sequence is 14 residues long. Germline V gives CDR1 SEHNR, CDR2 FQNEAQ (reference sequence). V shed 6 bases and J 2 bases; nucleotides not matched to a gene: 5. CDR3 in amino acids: CASSVTSGTYEQYF. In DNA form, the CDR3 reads TGTGCCAGCAGTGTGACTAGCGGAACCTACGAGCAGTACTTC.

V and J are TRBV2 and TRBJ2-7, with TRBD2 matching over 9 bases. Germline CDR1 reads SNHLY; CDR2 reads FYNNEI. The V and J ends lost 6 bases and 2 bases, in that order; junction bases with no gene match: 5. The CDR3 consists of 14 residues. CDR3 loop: CASRSLAGPYEQYF. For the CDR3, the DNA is TGTGCCAGCAGGTCCCTAGCGGGGCCCTACGAGCAGTACTTC.